This T cell receptor beta chain originates from a study of T cell changes during pregnancy in multiple sclerosis. This CDR3 spans 16 amino acids. Germline V lookup: CDR1 MGHRA, CDR2 YSYEKL. Unmatched junction bases numbered 5, after V lost 3 bases and J lost 0 bases. Produced via immunoSEQ multiplex PCR; TCRdb's table is partial and in-frame only. The table records roughly 93,000 clones, more than 85% of them present only once. This receptor was obtained from a female donor in good health, enrolled as a control in a pregnancy study. The chain joins TRBV4-1 to TRBJ1-5, with 7 nucleotides matching TRBD1. The sample in question was peripheral blood, obtained in the first trimester of pregnancy. The chain's CDR3 is CASSHQTGNSNQPQHF. In nucleotides, the CDR3 is TGCGCCAGCAGCCACCAGACAGGGAATAGCAATCAGCCCCAGCATTTT.